These 28 T cell receptor beta chains were sequenced from one sample in a study of blood T cell repertoires in COVID-19 (dated by TCRdb to 2020 to 2021). Library preparation was by the immunoSEQ multiplex PCR assay. TCRdb holds this immuneACCESS table with in-frame rearrangements only. Some clones are missing; in checked studies, unresolved V genes explain under half, and the rest has no known cause. The sample yields about 160,000 clones; 60% to 85% were counted once. The ten most abundant clones make up roughly 8% of the sample. Sequencing was done on a sample of peripheral blood. Receptors were obtained from a woman aged 55-70 years with COVID-19, enrolled during active disease.

This sequence joins TRBV14 and TRBJ2-4; a possible D gene is TRBD2 (7 bases). The CDR3 spans 17 residues. V shed 0 bases and J shed 2 bases, with 14 bases lying between them. CDR1 is SGHDN, CDR2 FVKESK, per germline. The CDR3 loop reads CASSQDDPGGTKNIQYF. CDR3 in DNA: TGTGCCAGCAGCCAAGATGACCCGGGGGGCACCAAAAACATTCAGTACTTC.

The chain recombines TRBV4-1 with TRBJ1-5; TRBD1 aligns across 11 bases. The CDR3 spans 15 residues. V shed 1 base, J shed 6 bases, and the junction held 2 bases outside the gene matches. Germline V lookup: CDR1 MGHRA, CDR2 YSYEKL. The CDR3 protein is CASSQGTGGGQPQHF. The CDR3 DNA reads TGCGCCAGCAGCCAAGGGACAGGGGGCGGTCAGCCCCAGCATTTT.

This chain links TRBV15 with TRBJ2-1; 11 bases are a match to TRBD2. Losses at the gene ends were 6 bases for V and 5 bases for J; bases not matched to a gene: 6. The CDR3 sequence is 15 residues long. Looked up from germline, CDR1 is LNHNV and CDR2 is YYDKDF (reference sequence). CDR3 nucleotide sequence: TGTGCCACCAGTACTAGCGGGAGCAGGGACAATGAGCAGTTCTTC. This translates into CATSTSGSRDNEQFF. The entire variable domain, with the rest obtained from reference TRBV15 and TRBJ2-1, is as follows: DAMVIQNPRYQVTQFGKPVTLSCSQTLNHNVMYWYQQKSSQAPKLLFHYYDKDFNNEADTPDNFQSRRPNTSFCFLDIRSPGLGDTAMYLCATSTSGSRDNEQFFGPGTRLTVL.

This chain links TRBV20-1 with TRBJ1-2; unclear D gene. CDR3 size: 13 residues. The germline gives CDR1 DFQATT, CDR2 SNEGSKA (reference sequence). The V end lost 3 bases, the J end lost 6 bases, and 14 bases lay between the germline ends. The CDR3 DNA reads as TGCAGTGCTAGTAGAGGGTTTACGGATGGCTACACCTTC. Translation gives CSASRGFTDGYTF.

The chain couples TRBV9 to TRBJ1-1; a possible D gene is TRBD1 (6 bases). This CDR3 comprises 16 residues. V was trimmed by 6 bases and J by 1 base, leaving 19 bases between them. CDR1 and CDR2 from the germline V gene are SGDLS and YYNGEE. As DNA, the CDR3 is TGTGCCAGCACCCCCGGGAGGGGGACCTGGAACACTGAAGCTTTCTTT. It yields the protein CASTPGRGTWNTEAFF.

This clone is a singleton in its sample. This sequence joins TRBV3-1 (or the pseudogene TRBV3-2) and TRBJ2-6, with 7 bases aligning to TRBD2. The CDR3 runs to 17 residues. V trimming: 1 base; J trimming: 2 bases; junction bases outside the gene matches: 5. Germline V gene sequence: CDR1 LGHDT, CDR2 YNNKEL (reference sequence). In DNA form, the CDR3 reads TGTGCCAGCAGCCAAGGCTGGGGGGGGACTGGGGCCAACGTCCTGACTTTC. Encoded protein: CASSQGWGGTGANVLTF.

The V gene is TRBV6-1, the J gene TRBJ2-7; 7 bases agree with TRBD1. J was trimmed by 0 bases and V by 2 bases; bases with no gene match: 4. Germline V gene sequence: CDR1 MNHNS, CDR2 SASEGT. The CDR3 runs 15 residues. The CDR3: CASSELTGASYEQYF. DNA of the CDR3: TGTGCCAGCAGTGAACTAACAGGGGCCTCCTACGAGCAGTACTTC.

The J gene is TRBJ2-3, the V gene TRBV19, with a weak D call TRBD1 (5 bases). The V gene's germline CDR1 is LNHDA and CDR2 SQIVND (reference sequence). The CDR3 runs to 13 residues. The ends were cut back, 5 bases at V and 1 base at J, with 7 bases in the middle. Here the CDR3 DNA reads TGTGCCAGTAGTGGCAGGGGCACAGATACGCAGTATTTT. Translating it yields CASSGRGTDTQYF.

The rearrangement uses TRBV3-1 (or the pseudogene TRBV3-2) and TRBJ1-5, with 8 bases fitting TRBD1. The V gene's germline CDR1 is LGHDT and CDR2 YNNKEL (reference sequence). CDR3 size: 15 residues. J was trimmed by 7 bases and V by 5 bases; bases with no gene match: 10. This CDR3 is CASSAGQGEGQPQHF. CDR3 DNA sequence: TGTGCCAGCAGCGCTGGACAGGGAGAAGGACAGCCCCAGCATTTT.

The J gene is TRBJ2-1, the V gene TRBV19; 8 bases align to TRBD1. The CDR3 has 15 residues. The ends lost 6 bases at V and 0 bases at J; junction bases unmatched: 4. In germline, CDR1 is LNHDA, CDR2 SQIVND (reference sequence). The CDR3 protein is CASSLTGDSYNEQFF. As DNA, the CDR3 is TGTGCCAGTAGCTTGACAGGGGACTCCTACAATGAGCAGTTCTTC.

The J gene is TRBJ2-3, the V gene TRBV3-1 (or the pseudogene TRBV3-2); D might be TRBD2 (7 bases). The germline V and J ends were trimmed by 0 bases and 5 bases, with 15 bases remaining between them. The V gene's germline CDR1 is LGHDT and CDR2 YNNKEL (reference sequence). There are 16 residues in the CDR3. The CDR3 DNA sequence: TGTGCCAGCAGCCAAGAAGGCGGGGGCGCAAGAGATACGCAGTATTTT. Translated: CASSQEGGGARDTQYF.

This chain uses TRBV27 with TRBJ2-2; 7 bases agree with TRBD2. Germline CDR1 and CDR2: MNHEY and SMNVEV (reference sequence). This CDR3 comprises 16 residues. With 6 bases clipped from V and 2 bases from J, the junction kept 9 bases outside the gene matches. CDR3: CASSQSGLHNTGELFF. In DNA form, the CDR3 reads TGTGCCAGCAGCCAGTCGGGACTACATAACACCGGGGAGCTGTTTTTT.

A single count supports this clone. V and J are TRBV29-1 and TRBJ2-2; D not resolved. Per the germline V gene, CDR1 is SQVTM and CDR2 is ANQGSEA. V lost 5 bases and J lost 3, with 10 bases in between. The CDR3 loop spans 13 amino acids. The CDR3, as DNA: TGCAGCGTTCGTGCTAGATACACCGGGGAGCTGTTTTTT. Its protein product is CSVRARYTGELFF.

This chain links TRBV4-3 with TRBJ2-7; D perhaps matches TRBD2 (6 bases). Trimming removed 0 bases at V and 3 bases at J, with 12 bases between. CDR1 and CDR2 from the germline V gene are LGHNA and YSLEER. The CDR3 consists of 15 residues. CDR3: CASSQEGRQFYEQYF. The CDR3 DNA reads as TGCGCCAGCAGCCAAGAGGGGAGGCAGTTCTACGAGCAGTACTTC.

This rearrangement joins TRBV7-2 to TRBJ2-4; TRBD1 agrees at 10 bases. Germline CDR1 SGHTA, CDR2 FQGNSA. J gave up 11 bases and V 4 bases, and 8 bases lay outside the gene matches. This CDR3 comprises 14 residues. As DNA, the CDR3 is TGTGCCAGCAGCTCGTTGACAGGGGGCTTTTTTCAGTACTTC. Encoded protein: CASSSLTGGFFQYF. Complete variable domain (other parts from reference TRBV7-2 and TRBJ2-4): GAGVSQSPSNKVTEKGKDVELRCDPISGHTALYWYRQSLGQGLEFLIYFQGNSAPDKSGLPSDRFSAERTGGSVSTLTIQRTQQEDSAVYLCASSSLTGGFFQYFGAGTRLSVL.

As DNA, the CDR3 is TGTGCCACCAGTGATTCCCGCAGGGACAGGGGGTCCTACAATGAGCAGTTCTTC. It translates to CATSDSRRDRGSYNEQFF. J is TRBJ2-1 and V is TRBV24-1; 11 positions agree with TRBD1. The CDR3 loop spans 18 amino acids. Germline CDR1 and CDR2: KGHDR and SFDVKD. Trimming cost V 2 bases and J 1 base; bases outside gene matches: 6.

V is TRBV29-1 and J is TRBJ2-3, with 8 bases fitting TRBD2. The ends lost 6 bases at V and 1 base at J; junction bases unmatched: 6. Germline V CDR1 and CDR2: SQVTM, ANQGSEA. There are 14 residues in the CDR3. CDR3 nucleotide sequence: TGCAGCGTAGACGGGGGGGCTCGCACAGATACGCAGTATTTT. This gives the protein CSVDGGARTDTQYF.

V is TRBV7-2 and J is TRBJ1-5, with unresolved D. Trimming removed 5 bases at V and 7 bases at J, with 9 bases between. CDR1 is SGHTA and CDR2 is FQGNSA in the germline V gene. The CDR3 length is 12 residues. The CDR3 loop is CASSMPGQPQHF. Here the CDR3 DNA reads TGTGCCAGCAGCATGCCCGGGCAGCCCCAGCATTTT.

The gene calls are TRBV10-3 and TRBJ2-1, with D perhaps matching TRBD1 (7 bases). There are 15 residues in the CDR3. The germline gives CDR1 ENHRY, CDR2 SYGVKD. The V and J ends lost 7 bases and 5 bases respectively, with 18 bases between them. The CDR3 bases are TGTGCCATCAAGTCGGATCAGGGGGGAAACAATGAGCAGTTCTTC. Translating gives CAIKSDQGGNNEQFF.

The table lists this clone with a few counts. The V call is TRBV3-1 (or the pseudogene TRBV3-2), the J call TRBJ2-2, with D possibly being TRBD2 (6 bases). The CDR3 is made up of 14 amino acids. CDR1 and CDR2 from the germline V gene are LGHDT and YNNKEL (reference sequence). Trimming removed 4 bases from V and 3 bases from J, with 9 bases in between. This chain's CDR3 is CASSLGLHTGELFF. The CDR3 DNA reads as TGTGCCAGCAGCCTAGGACTACACACCGGGGAGCTGTTTTTT.

This rearrangement joins TRBV3-1 (or the pseudogene TRBV3-2) to TRBJ1-3; TRBD1 aligns across 7 bases. Germline CDR1 is LGHDT and CDR2 is YNNKEL (reference sequence). CDR3 length equals 15 residues. V lost 1 base, J lost 2 bases, and 2 bases stayed unmatched. CDR3 in amino acids: CASSQARGPGNTIYF. The CDR3 DNA sequence: TGTGCCAGCAGCCAAGCGAGGGGGCCTGGAAACACCATATATTTT.

The rearrangement links TRBV6-4 to TRBJ2-4, with 8 bases aligning to TRBD2. Trimming removed 7 bases from V and 0 bases from J; junction bases left unmatched: 14. Germline CDR1 is MRHNA and CDR2 is SNTAGT. CDR3 length equals 18 residues. The CDR3 here is CASTPGLAEKLAKNIQYF. The CDR3 DNA is TGTGCCAGCACTCCCGGACTAGCAGAGAAACTAGCCAAAAACATTCAGTACTTC.

The chain couples TRBV6-5 to TRBJ1-5; the D is unclear. Germline assignment: CDR1 MNHEY and CDR2 SVGAGI. CDR3 length: 13 residues. Trimming took off 7 bases at V and 0 bases at J, with 7 bases between the two ends. The CDR3 nucleotides are TGTGCCAGCATCCAGAATAGCAATCAGCCCCAGCATTTT. Its protein is CASIQNSNQPQHF.

The chain employs TRBV2 and TRBJ1-1; possible D gene TRBD1, 5 bases. CDR1 is SNHLY, CDR2 FYNNEI, per germline. V lost 4 bases and J lost 0, with 18 bases in between. The CDR3 sequence is 17 residues long. As DNA, the CDR3 is TGTGCCAGCAGTGTGCCCCGGGGGAGGCCTATGAACACTGAAGCTTTCTTT. It specifies CASSVPRGRPMNTEAFF.

This sequence joins TRBV7-9 and TRBJ2-5, with TRBD1 matching over 7 bases. Trimming at V came to 4 bases and at J to 7 bases, leaving 9 bases not matched to a gene. The CDR3 length is 14 residues. Germline V gene data show CDR1 as SEHNR and CDR2 as FQNEAQ (reference sequence). CDR3 loop: CASSSGVAGGTQYF. Written as DNA, the CDR3 is TGTGCCAGCAGCTCAGGGGTCGCAGGGGGGACCCAGTACTTC.

The chain recombines TRBV7-8 with TRBJ2-1, with a weak D call TRBD2 (7 bases). V dropped 4 bases and J dropped 7 bases, with 20 bases sitting between them. Germline CDR1 is SGHVS and CDR2 is FQNEAQ. CDR3 size: 16 residues. The CDR3 DNA sequence: TGTGCCAGCAGCTCAGCGAGGGCGGGGGCGCGGAATGAGCAGTTCTTC. The encoded protein is CASSSARAGARNEQFF.

The rearrangement uses TRBV7-9 and TRBJ1-6; a weak D match, TRBD1 (5 bases). Trimming took off 3 bases at V and 10 bases at J, with 10 bases between the two ends. Germline V gene data show CDR1 as SEHNR and CDR2 as FQNEAQ (reference sequence). The CDR3 runs 13 residues. The CDR3 region has the DNA TGTGCCAGCAGCTTTGGGGCCCAATCACCCCTCCACTTT. Its translation: CASSFGAQSPLHF.

The chain carries TRBV27 and TRBJ1-5, with D hard to call. The CDR3 loop spans 15 amino acids. From germline, CDR1 is MNHEY and CDR2 SMNVEV (reference sequence). With 0 bases removed from V and 2 bases from J, the gap between germline ends came to 8 bases. In nucleotides, the CDR3 is TGTGCCAGCAGTTTATCTACGGAGGGCAATCAGCCCCAGCATTTT. The encoded protein is CASSLSTEGNQPQHF.